The rows below give T cell receptor beta chains drawn from one sample of a study of blood T cell repertoires in COVID-19. Profiling relied on immunoSEQ multiplex PCR, and the TCRdb table lists in-frame clones only, not all of them. Of about 74,000 clones listed, about 92% are singletons. The specimen was peripheral blood. The receptors come from a human donor in a cohort sampled during active COVID-19. CDR3s include the opening cysteine and the closing phenylalanine or tryptophan. Each record gives: D gene, J gene, clone size, V gene, CDR3 DNA, CDR3 protein. A D gene is named only where the DNA matches it firmly. Where a row states a size, it is once, few, many or the class of an expanded clone; other rows omit it.

.,TRBJ1-5,few,TRBV5-5,TGTGCCAGCAGCTTTCGCCCTGACACTAGCAATCAGCCCCAGCATTTT,CASSFRPDTSNQPQHF
.,TRBJ2-2,.,TRBV27,TGTGCCAGCAGTTTAGGGGGCCCCGGGGAGCTGTTTTTT,CASSLGGPGELFF
TRBD1,TRBJ1-6,.,TRBV18,TGTGCCAGCTCACGGAAGGGACAGTATAATTCACCCCTCCACTTT,CASSRKGQYNSPLHF
TRBD1,TRBJ1-3,.,TRBV30,TGTGCCTGGAGTGTACAGGGGACTGGAAACACCATATATTTT,CAWSVQGTGNTIYF
.,TRBJ2-7,.,TRBV29-1,TGCAGCCGGGGGAGGTTTTGGTCCTACGAGCAGTACTTC,CSRGRFWSYEQYF
TRBD1,TRBJ2-5,.,TRBV10-2,TGCGCCAGCAGTGAGGCCCCCGGGACAGGGTTGGAGACCCAGTACTTC,CASSEAPGTGLETQYF
TRBD2,TRBJ2-3,.,TRBV9,TGTGCCAGCAGCGTAGAGGGACTAGCGGGAGAGAGAGTATCCGCACGTGATACGCAGTATTTT,CASSVEGLAGERVSARDTQYF
TRBD2,TRBJ2-3,once,TRBV19,TGTGCCAGTAGACGACTAGCGGGAGGCTCAGATACGCAGTATTTT,CASRRLAGGSDTQYF
TRBD1,TRBJ2-1,.,TRBV3-1/TRBV3-2,TGTGCCAGCAGCCGCCCCTATACAGGGGGTAGCTCCTACAATGAGCAGTTCTTC,CASSRPYTGGSSYNEQFF
TRBD1,TRBJ2-2,.,TRBV12-5,TGTGCTAGTGGTTCGGACAGGGGCGTAAACACCGGGGAGCTGTTTTTT,CASGSDRGVNTGELFF
TRBD2,TRBJ2-5,.,TRBV5-6,TGTGCCAGCAGCTTGGGGACTAGCGGGCTATACCAAGAGACCCAGTACTTC,CASSLGTSGLYQETQYF
.,TRBJ2-2,.,TRBV7-9,TGTGCCAGCAGCCCCACGGGTAGGACTGTGAACACCGGGGAGCTGTTTTTT,CASSPTGRTVNTGELFF
TRBD2,TRBJ2-1,.,TRBV27,TGTGCCAGCAGTTCAGCGGGAGGCTCCTACAATGAGCAGTTCTTC,CASSSAGGSYNEQFF